This entry is about one TCR beta chain. Its antigen specificity is not known. Base qualities are missing; no much larger clone stands one base away. This sample stems from a study of T cells after posttransplantation cyclophosphamide (dated by TCRdb to the mid-2010s). Study-level background: The study tracked T cell repertoire reconstitution by TRB sequencing after myeloablative bone marrow transplantation using posttransplantation cyclophosphamide as GVHD prophylaxis. Blood from all 35 or so PTCy patients with 1-year posttransplant specimens was subjected to TRB sequencing. Because TRA and TRB clonality correlated tightly in about 9 samples, the subsequent TCR analyses were limited to TRB only. Up to 3 additional blood samples from 2 to 5.2 years after transplant were also TRB-sequenced in 3 patients, as was pretransplant blood from a handful of patients. Samples from roughly 35 PTCy-treated patients, along with samples from 15 to 20 of their related bone marrow donors, underwent antigen receptor sequencing. Public TRB sequences were compared against a database of over 3,000 sequences linked to responses to pathogens, tumor antigens, self-antigens and alloantigens.

Genomic DNA was used for TRB sequencing, which was performed with the immunoSEQ assay at survey resolution or with the hsTCRB kit. The authors processed their data as follows. Initial read processing used immunoSEQ software, and repertoire analyses used the LymphoSeq R package. Clonality was calculated as 1 minus normalized Shannon entropy, and the Gini coefficient was also calculated for each TRB dataset. Phenotypes of unsorted samples were inferred by mapping TRB sequences from sorted subsets of the recipient or donor onto unsorted samples of the same recipient. TCRdb's version of the immuneACCESS table is confined to in-frame rearrangements and falls short of the full clone set. An unresolved V gene accounts for under half of the shortfall where checked; the remainder is of unknown origin. That table supplies the V and J calls and clone size; D and trimming were determined from the DNA. This sample has about 32,000 clones in its table, and about 93% of those were observed once. Clones ranked in the top ten supply 0.24% of the sample.

To count as naive, T cells had to be viable CD3+CD4+ or CD3+CD8+ cells with a CCR7+CD45RA+CD45RO-CD95-CD27+CD28+ profile. On the day of marrow donation, related bone marrow donors gave peripheral blood samples. Peripheral blood and bone marrow mononuclear cells were isolated by Ficoll-Hypaque density centrifugation and cryopreserved. FACS on a FACSAria II was used to sort CD4+ and CD8+ T cells, including the naive and memory subsets. The paper as a whole reports these results and caveats: Donor-recipient similarity was low at 1-2 months but increased during the first year, and donor CD8+ memory clones often dominated later blood repertoires. The TRB repertoires of T cells infiltrating skin or the GI tract showed only limited overlap with the TRB repertoires found in blood. Across over 40 patients, TRB clonality was highly associated with recipient CMV seropositivity and CMV reactivation, and diversity in PTCy patients was similar to diversity in CNI/methotrexate controls.

The CDR3 covers 14 residues, taking in both the cysteine and the phenylalanine. Solely the CDR3 DNA is kept, with 42 bases framed from the first base. At the junction V is shortened by 5 bases and J by 3 bases; bases outside the gene matches: 3. As encoded in the germline V gene, CDR1 is MNHNS while CDR2 is SASEGT. The V and J genes are TRBV6-1 and TRBJ1-1; 10 bases in between match TRBD1. The sample comprised naive CD4+ T cells sorted from PBMCs. The origin of this receptor is a woman aged 55-69 years in good health, CMV-negative, and a related stem cell transplant donor. The CDR3 region has the sequence CASSWDRGDTEAFF. The DNA sequence follows: TGTGCCAGCAGTTGGGACAGGGGAGACACTGAAGCTTTCTTT.